This TCR beta chain emerged from a study of radiation and T cells in renal cell carcinoma. Findings and limits, study-wide: From baseline, blood top tumor clonotypes peaked at 2 weeks post-radiation. No pretreatment tumor biopsies were available for baseline clonotypes.

Per the germline V gene, CDR1 is MNHEY and CDR2 is SVGAGI. V shed 6 bases and J shed 4 bases, with 21 bases lying between them. The CDR3 contains 16 residues. Produced via immunoSEQ multiplex PCR; TCRdb's table is partial and in-frame only. The data hold over 120,000 clones, with approximately 86% observed a single time. Comment on this clone: The antigen is undetermined.

Time point described: blood 4 weeks post-SBRT, at nephrectomy. Treatment: 15 Gy SBRT to primary tumor, nephrectomy 4 weeks later. Nephrectomy followed 15 Gy stereotactic body radiation by 4 weeks. After SBRT, blood was collected at 2 and 4 weeks, plus baseline. The material was blood, obtained from a patient whose treatment included radiotherapy and nephrectomy. The receptor was isolated from a woman in her forties or fifties with renal cell carcinoma. This chain uses TRBV6-5 with TRBJ1-2, with a possible D match to TRBD1 (5 bases). CDR3 loop: CASSYRYQGSVYGYTF. Written as DNA, the CDR3 is TGTGCCAGCAGCTACCGGTATCAGGGTTCGGTCTATGGCTACACCTTC.